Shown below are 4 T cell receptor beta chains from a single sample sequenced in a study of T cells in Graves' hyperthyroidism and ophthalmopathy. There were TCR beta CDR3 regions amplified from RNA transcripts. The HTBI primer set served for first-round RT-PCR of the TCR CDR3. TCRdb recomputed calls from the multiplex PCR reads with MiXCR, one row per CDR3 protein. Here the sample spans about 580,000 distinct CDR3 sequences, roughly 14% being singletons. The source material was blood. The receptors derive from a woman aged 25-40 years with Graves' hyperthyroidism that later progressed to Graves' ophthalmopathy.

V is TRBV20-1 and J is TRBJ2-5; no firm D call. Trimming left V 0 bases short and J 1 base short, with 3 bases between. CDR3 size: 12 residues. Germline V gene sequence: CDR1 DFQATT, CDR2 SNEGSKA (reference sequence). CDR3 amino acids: CSARESQETQYF. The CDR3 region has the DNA TGCAGTGCTAGAGAGTCCCAAGAGACCCAGTACTTC.

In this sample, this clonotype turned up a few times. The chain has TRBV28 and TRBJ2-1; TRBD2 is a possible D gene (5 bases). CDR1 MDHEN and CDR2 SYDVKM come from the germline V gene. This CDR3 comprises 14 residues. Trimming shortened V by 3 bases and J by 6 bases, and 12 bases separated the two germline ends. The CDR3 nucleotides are TGTGCCAGCAGTTTGGGTCTGGGGAGCAATGAGCAGTTCTTC. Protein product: CASSLGLGSNEQFF.

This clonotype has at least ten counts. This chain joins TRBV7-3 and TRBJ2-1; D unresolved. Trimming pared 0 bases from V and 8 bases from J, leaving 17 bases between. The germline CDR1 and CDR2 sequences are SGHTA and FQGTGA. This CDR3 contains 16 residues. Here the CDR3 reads CASSLTGSAGSDEQFF. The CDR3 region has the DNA TGTGCCAGCAGCTTAACAGGGTCGGCCGGTTCCGATGAGCAGTTCTTC. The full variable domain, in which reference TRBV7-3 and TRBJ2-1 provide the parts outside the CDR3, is GAGVSQTPSNKVTEKGKYVELRCDPISGHTALYWYRQSLGQGPEFLIYFQGTGAADDSGLPNDRFFAVRPEGSVSTLKIQRTERGDSAVYLCASSLTGSAGSDEQFFGPGTRLTVL.

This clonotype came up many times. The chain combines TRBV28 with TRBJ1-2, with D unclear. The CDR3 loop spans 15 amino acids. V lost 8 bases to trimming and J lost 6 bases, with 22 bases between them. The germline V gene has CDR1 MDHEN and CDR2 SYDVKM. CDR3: CASRVAGVLGHGYTF. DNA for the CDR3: TGTGCCAGCCGAGTCGCGGGCGTCCTCGGACATGGCTACACCTTC.